This record covers a single TCR beta chain. Its antigen remains unidentified. This entry belongs to a study of shared clonotypes between healthy human individuals. CDR1 is SGHRS and CDR2 is YFSETQ in the germline V gene. V lost 2 bases and J lost 4; bases outside the gene matches: 7. This CDR3 is 15 amino acids long. All the donors were Caucasian adults who lived in Nashville, Tennessee. Whole-study results and caveats: Sequencing of the sorted subsets was shown by rarefaction to be incomplete despite large depth. Across a handful of donors, naive CD4 shared roughly 5.2%, naive CD8 more than 3%, memory CD4 about 2.4%, memory CD8 under 0.5%. Few donors restricted represented genetic and exposure-history diversity.

Some clones are missing from TCRdb's copy, which holds only in-frame ones; the method was immunoSEQ multiplex PCR. The table has more than 80,000 clones, 65% to 70% seen once; the top ten hold roughly 40%. The sequenced material came from memory CD8+ T cells sorted from blood. Subset given: CD45RO+ cells pooled with CCR7-negative TemRA cells. This chain connects TRBV5-1 to TRBJ2-5; 8 bases map to TRBD1. The receptor was isolated from a man under 40 in good health. For the CDR3, the DNA is TGCGCCAGCAGCTTAGCCAGGGGGCTTACAGAGACCCAGTACTTC. The encoded protein is CASSLARGLTETQYF.